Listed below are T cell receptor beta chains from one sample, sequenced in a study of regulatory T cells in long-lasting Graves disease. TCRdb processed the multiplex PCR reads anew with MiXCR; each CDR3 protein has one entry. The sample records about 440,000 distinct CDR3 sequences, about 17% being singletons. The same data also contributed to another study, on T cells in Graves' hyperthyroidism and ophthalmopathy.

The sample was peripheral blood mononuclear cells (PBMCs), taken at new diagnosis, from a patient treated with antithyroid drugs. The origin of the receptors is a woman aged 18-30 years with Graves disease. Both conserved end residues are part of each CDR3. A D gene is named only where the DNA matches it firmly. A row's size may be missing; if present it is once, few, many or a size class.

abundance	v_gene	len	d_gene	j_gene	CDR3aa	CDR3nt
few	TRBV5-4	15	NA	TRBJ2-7	CASSLSPTGSYEQYF	TGTGCCAGCAGCTTGAGCCCGACCGGTTCCTACGAGCAGTACTTC
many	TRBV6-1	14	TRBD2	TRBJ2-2	CASRGTSHTGELFF	TGTGCCAGCAGAGGGACTAGCCACACCGGGGAGCTGTTTTTT
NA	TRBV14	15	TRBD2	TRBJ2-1	CASSHLAGVLSEQFF	TGTGCCAGCAGCCACCTAGCGGGAGTTCTTAGTGAGCAGTTCTTC
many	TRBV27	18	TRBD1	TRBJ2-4	CASSFTLGQGPAKNIQYF	TGTGCCAGCAGTTTTACCCTCGGACAGGGGCCAGCCAAAAACATTCAGTACTTC
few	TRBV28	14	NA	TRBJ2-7	CASRLGQISYEQYF	TGTGCCAGCAGGCTAGGACAGATCTCCTACGAGCAGTACTTC
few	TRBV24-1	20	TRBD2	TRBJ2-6	CATSASPGTSEISGANVLTF	TGTGCCACCAGTGCTTCACCCGGGACTAGCGAGATCTCTGGGGCCAACGTCCTGACTTTC
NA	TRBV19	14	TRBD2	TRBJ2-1	CASTGGGLVNEQFF	TGTGCCAGTACGGGAGGGGGACTAGTCAATGAGCAGTTCTTC
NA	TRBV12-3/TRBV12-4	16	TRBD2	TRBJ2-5	CASRALQAGGPETQYF	TGTGCCAGCAGGGCCCTTCAAGCGGGAGGTCCAGAGACCCAGTACTTC
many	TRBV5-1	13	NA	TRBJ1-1	CASSQAGNTEAFF	TGCGCCAGCAGCCAGGCCGGCAACACTGAAGCTTTCTTT
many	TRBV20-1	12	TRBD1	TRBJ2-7	CSTGQPTYEQYF	TGCAGTACGGGACAGCCGACCTACGAGCAGTACTTC
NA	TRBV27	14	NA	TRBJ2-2	CASSLGSLTGELFF	TGTGCCAGCAGTTTAGGGAGCCTCACCGGGGAGCTGTTTTTT
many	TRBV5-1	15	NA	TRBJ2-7	CASSLAGSGGYEQYF	TGCGCCAGCAGCTTGGCCGGGTCTGGGGGCTACGAGCAGTACTTC
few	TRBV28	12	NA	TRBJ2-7	CASRQAPYEQYF	TGTGCCAGCAGACAGGCTCCCTACGAGCAGTACTTC
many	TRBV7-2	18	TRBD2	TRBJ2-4	CASSIEGLAGVGKNIQYF	TGTGCCAGCAGCATAGAGGGACTAGCGGGAGTGGGCAAAAACATTCAGTACTTC
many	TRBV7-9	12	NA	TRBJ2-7	CASSLGWDEQYF	TGTGCCAGCAGCTTGGGTTGGGACGAGCAGTACTTC
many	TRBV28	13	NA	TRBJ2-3	CASSSASADTQYF	TGTGCCAGCAGTTCGGCTTCAGCGGATACGCAGTATTTT
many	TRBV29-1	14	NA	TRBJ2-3	CSVDTDRTTDTQYF	TGCAGCGTTGACACGGACAGAACCACAGATACGCAGTATTTT
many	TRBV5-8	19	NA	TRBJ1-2	CASSLDKWQEIPANYGYTF	TGTGCCAGCAGCTTGGATAAATGGCAGGAGATCCCAGCTAACTATGGCTACACCTTC
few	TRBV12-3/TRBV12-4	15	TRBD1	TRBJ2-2	CASSLGQGGTGELFF	TGTGCCAGCAGCCTAGGACAGGGGGGGACCGGGGAGCTGTTTTTT
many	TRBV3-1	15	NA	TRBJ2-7	CASSQDGDLVYEQYF	TGTGCCAGCAGCCAAGATGGGGACCTCGTGTACGAGCAGTACTTC
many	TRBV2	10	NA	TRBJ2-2	CASSDGELFF	TGTGCCAGCAGTGACGGGGAGCTGTTTTTT
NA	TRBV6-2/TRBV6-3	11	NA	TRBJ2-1	CASSFNYEQFF	TGTGCCAGCAGTTTTAACTACGAGCAGTTCTTC
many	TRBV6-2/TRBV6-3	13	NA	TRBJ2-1	CASEFTTYNEQFF	TGTGCCAGCGAATTTACTACCTACAATGAGCAGTTCTTC
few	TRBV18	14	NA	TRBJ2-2	CASSRNRDTGELFF	TGTGCCAGCTCCCGCAACAGAGACACCGGGGAGCTGTTTTTT
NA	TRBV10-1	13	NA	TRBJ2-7	CASSESTSDEQYF	TGCGCCAGCAGTGAGTCGACATCGGATGAGCAGTACTTC
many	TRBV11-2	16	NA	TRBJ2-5	CASSPQQWTTRETQYF	TGTGCCAGCAGCCCTCAACAGTGGACAACCAGGGAGACCCAGTACTTC
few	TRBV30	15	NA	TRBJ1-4	CAWSALSATNEKLFF	TGTGCCTGGAGTGCTCTCAGCGCAACTAATGAAAAACTGTTTTTT
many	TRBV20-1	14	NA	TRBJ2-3	CSARAGWGTDTQYF	TGCAGTGCTAGAGCCGGGTGGGGCACAGATACGCAGTATTTT
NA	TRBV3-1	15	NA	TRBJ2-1	CASSRRDLAINEQFF	TGTGCCAGCAGCCGGCGGGACCTAGCCATCAATGAGCAGTTCTTC